The 10 T cell receptor beta chains below come from one sample, sequenced in a study of metastatic and nonmetastatic thyroid tumors (dated by TCRdb to 2020 to 2021). No patient had received any treatment before thyroid surgery. Libraries came from PCR. These reads were obtained on an Illumina HiSeq 4000. The public reads were reanalyzed by TCRdb: fastp trimming at Q25, MiXCR alignment, in-frame beta chains only. This sample is represented by just under 60,000 clones; roughly 17% of them were singletons. The ten most abundant clones make up roughly 10% of the sample. Sequencing used blood. These receptors all stem from a male donor with papillary thyroid cancer or a benign thyroid nodule (not recorded which). Some clones in this sample may be carry-over from other donors' samples.

This clone was picked up many times. The chain is built from TRBV30 and TRBJ2-4, with a tentative D call TRBD1 (6 bases). Trimming stripped 1 base from V and 7 bases from J, with 17 bases between. This CDR3 comprises 15 residues. Germline V gives CDR1 GTSNPN, CDR2 SVGIG (reference sequence). The CDR3 sequence is CAWSESDSRRNIQYF. CDR3 DNA sequence: TGTGCCTGGAGTGAGTCGGACAGTAGGAGGAACATTCAGTACTTC.

The chain uses TRBV20-1 and TRBJ1-6, with TRBD1 as a possible D gene (5 bases). Trimming left V 6 bases short and J 11 bases short, with 20 bases between. Germline lookup yields CDR1 DFQATT and CDR2 SNEGSKA (reference sequence). The CDR3 is made up of 14 amino acids. The CDR3 DNA reads TGCAGTGCCCAAGTCTCCGTACAGGAAACACCCCTCCACTTT. This sequence encodes CSAQVSVQETPLHF.

This clone came up many times. This sequence joins TRBV5-5 and TRBJ1-1; D might be TRBD1 (6 bases). The V gene lost 0 bases and the J gene lost 4 bases, with 7 bases spanning the gap. Germline CDR1 SGHKS, CDR2 YYEKEE (reference sequence). CDR3 length equals 13 residues. The CDR3 bases are TGTGCCAGCAGCTTGGGCAGGGGCACTGAAGCTTTCTTT. Protein: CASSLGRGTEAFF.

This clone was counted ten times or more. J is TRBJ1-1 and V is TRBV28; 8 positions match TRBD1. There are 12 residues in the CDR3. Germline values: CDR1 MDHEN, CDR2 SYDVKM. The trim removed 5 bases at V and 11 bases at J, leaving 7 bases unmatched. CDR3 nucleotide sequence: TGTGCCAGCAGTGGACAGGGCCGGGGGGCTTTCTTT. It codes for CASSGQGRGAFF.

The chain employs TRBV4-3 and TRBJ2-5, with TRBD1 matching over 9 bases. The V gene end was trimmed by 6 bases and the J gene end by 5 bases; junction bases not matched to a gene: 16. CDR1 and CDR2 from the germline V gene are LGHNA and YSLEER. The CDR3 covers 17 residues. Here the CDR3 reads CASSEDHGTGKRETQYF. CDR3 in DNA: TGCGCCAGCAGTGAAGATCACGGGACAGGGAAGAGGGAGACCCAGTACTTC.

V is TRBV5-5 and J is TRBJ2-1, with 13 bases lining up with TRBD2. The CDR3 consists of 13 residues. Per germline, CDR1 SGHKS and CDR2 YYEKEE (reference sequence). V was clipped by 4 bases and J by 15 bases; unmatched bases: 7. CDR3 protein: CASSQGLAGPGFF. CDR3 nucleotide sequence: TGTGCCAGCAGCCAGGGACTAGCGGGGCCGGGGTTCTTC.

The table lists this clone with many counts. The V call is TRBV6-1, the J call TRBJ2-7, with D uncertain. Germline loops: CDR1 MNHNS, CDR2 SASEGT. V lost 0 bases, J lost 4 bases, and 22 bases lay in between. The CDR3 totals 18 residues. The CDR3 spells CASSEALLAPFGFYEQYF. In DNA, the CDR3 is TGTGCCAGCAGTGAAGCGCTTCTCGCTCCGTTTGGGTTTTACGAGCAGTACTTC.

A remark on this clone: Mismatch with germline at one junction end may stem from a read error. The V and J genes are TRBV20-1 and TRBJ1-3; D ambiguous. The CDR3 has 15 amino acids. Germline-derived CDR1 and CDR2 are DFQATT and SNEGSKA (reference sequence). CDR3 residues: CSARKGESSGNTIYF. For the CDR3, the DNA is TGTAGTGCTAGAAAGGGCGAGAGCTCTGGAAACACCATATATTTT.

In this sample, this clone turned up many times. V and J are TRBV5-1 and TRBJ1-1, with D possibly matching TRBD1 (5 bases). Germline CDR1 and CDR2: SGHRS and YFSETQ. The CDR3 is 15 residues long. V lost 1 base, J lost 1 base, and 11 bases lay in between. The CDR3 is CASSLSPGTNTEAFF. The CDR3 nucleotides read TGCGCCAGCAGCTTGTCTCCAGGGACGAACACTGAAGCTTTCTTT. The complete variable domain, with remaining parts taken from reference TRBV5-1 and TRBJ1-1, reads KAGVTQTPRYLIKTRGQQVTLSCSPISGHRSVSWYQQTPGQGLQFLFEYFSETQRNKGNFPGRFSGRQFSNSRSEMNVSTLELGDSALYLCASSLSPGTNTEAFFGQGTRLTVV.

This clone has a handful of counts. One base away lies a much larger clone, so this may be a sequencing read error. Other DNA variants within this sample encode the same CDR3. The chain's CDR3 is CASSRTSGSLETQYF. CDR3 nucleotides: TGTGCCAGCAGCAGGACTAGCGGGAGTCTCGAGACCCAGTACTTC. The rearrangement joins TRBV7-2 to TRBJ2-5; 13 bases map to TRBD2. CDR1 and CDR2 (germline): SGHTA, FQGNSA. CDR3 length equals 15 residues. The V and J ends lost 5 bases and 5 bases, in that order; junction bases with no gene match: 5.